One T cell receptor (beta chain) is described in this entry. The repertoire was sequenced with immunoSEQ multiplex PCR; TCRdb's copy has only in-frame clones and lacks some. The sample carries some 96,000 clones, around four fifths recorded once. V trimming: 8 bases; J trimming: 0 bases; junction bases outside the gene matches: 2. This CDR3 has 14 residues. CDR1 is SNHLY and CDR2 is FYNNEI in the germline V gene. This sample is drawn from a study of blood T cell repertoires in COVID-19. Sequenced: peripheral blood. This chain uses TRBV2 with TRBJ2-2; 8 nucleotides line up with TRBD1. This receptor was taken from a woman between 70 and 85 years old with acute or convalescent COVID-19. CDR3 loop: CASQQGANTGELFF. The CDR3 DNA reads TGTGCCAGCCAACAGGGGGCGAACACCGGGGAGCTGTTTTTT. Drawing the rest from reference TRBV2 and TRBJ2-2, the complete variable domain is EPEVTQTPSHQVTQMGQEVILRCVPISNHLYFYWYRQILGQKVEFLVSFYNNEISEKSEIFDDQFSVERPDGSNFTLKIRSTKLEDSAMYFCASQQGANTGELFFGEGSRLTVL.